This T cell receptor (beta chain) was obtained from a study of T cell responses to AZD1222 COVID-19 vaccine. The CDR3 is 16 residues long. The ends were cut back, 1 base at V and 6 bases at J, with 16 bases in the middle. Germline CDR1 SGHTA, CDR2 FQGTGA. General observations from the study: Donors, mostly white British, included more females; clonal diversity was possibly underestimated. The study reported that nearly half of spike-specific TCRs target unmutated variant regions.

A note on this clone: What it binds is unknown.

TCRdb keeps only in-frame clones here, not all; method: immunoSEQ multiplex PCR. The sample records about 150,000 clones, 80% to 90% being singletons. The sequence derives from an adult who had recovered from COVID-19. This sample comprised peripheral blood, obtained after recovery from COVID-19. This sequence joins TRBV7-3 and TRBJ2-1, with D perhaps matching TRBD1 (6 bases). The CDR3 loop reads CASSLNQQGRINEQFF. The CDR3 DNA reads TGTGCCAGCAGCTTAAATCAGCAGGGGCGAATCAATGAGCAGTTCTTC.